This T cell receptor (beta chain) was sequenced for a study of cytomegalovirus exposure and HLA in healthy donors. Notes on this clone: The antigen is undetermined.

Study-level findings and limits: Cytomegalovirus-associated TCR beta chains were listed, numbering 150 to 200.

PCR amplification relied on 60 Vbeta primers (plus 13 Jbeta primers). Generated by immunoSEQ multiplex PCR, the TCRdb table keeps only in-frame clones and is missing some. The table has roughly 130,000 clones, roughly four fifths seen once. The receptor was isolated from a boy between 10 and 17 years old in good health and CMV-seronegative. Sample: PBMCs.

The CDR3 DNA sequence: TGTGCCAGCAGTGAAAGGGAGACTTCAACCTACGAGCAGTACTTC. This translates into CASSERETSTYEQYF. The V call is TRBV2, the J call TRBJ2-7, with D maybe TRBD2 (5 bases). The germline gives CDR1 SNHLY, CDR2 FYNNEI. The CDR3 spans 15 residues. Trimming stripped 2 bases from V and 2 bases from J, with 13 bases between.